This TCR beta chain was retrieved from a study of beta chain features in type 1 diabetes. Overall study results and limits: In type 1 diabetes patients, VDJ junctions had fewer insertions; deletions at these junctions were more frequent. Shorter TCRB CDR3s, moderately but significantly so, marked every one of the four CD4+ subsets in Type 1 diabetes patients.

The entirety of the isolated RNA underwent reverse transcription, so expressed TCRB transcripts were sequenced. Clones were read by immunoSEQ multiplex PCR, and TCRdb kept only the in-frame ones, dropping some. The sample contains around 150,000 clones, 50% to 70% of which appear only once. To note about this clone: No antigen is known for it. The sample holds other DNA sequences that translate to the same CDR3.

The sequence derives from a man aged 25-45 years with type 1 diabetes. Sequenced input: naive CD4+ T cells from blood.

CDR3 protein: CATSRDREETQYF. The CDR3 nucleotides are TGTGCCACCAGCAGGGACAGGGAGGAGACCCAGTACTTC. The chain links TRBV15 to TRBJ2-5; 8 bases map to TRBD1. This CDR3 is built from 13 residues. Germline V gene sequence: CDR1 LNHNV, CDR2 YYDKDF (reference sequence). V lost 3 bases to trimming and J lost 5 bases; unmatched junction nucleotides: 2.